The 21 T cell receptor beta chains listed next were all sequenced from one sample in a study of T-cell reconstitution after alpha-beta-depleted transplantation in children. The authors prepared the TCRbeta library with unique molecular identifiers. TCRdb reprocessed the PCR reads with MiXCR, giving one entry per CDR3 protein. This sample has roughly 350,000 distinct CDR3 sequences; roughly 17% occur once, and the top ten carry around 38%. This sample comprised PBMCs, mostly from graft donor cells, obtained 360 days after TCRalphabeta/CD19-depleted stem cell transplant. The receptors were sampled from a male patient between 2 and 15 years old who had a stem cell transplant for acute lymphoblastic leukemia, so the T cells may come from the graft donor.

This clonotype appeared a few times. The rearrangement uses TRBV6-5 and TRBJ2-4; tentative D call: TRBD2 (5 bases). Per the germline V gene, CDR1 is MNHEY and CDR2 is SVGAGI. The CDR3 consists of 13 residues. The V end was cut by 2 bases, the J end by 7 bases, with 9 bases between. As DNA, the CDR3 is TGTGCCAGCAGTTACGGGGAGTTGAACATTCAGTACTTC. This codes for CASSYGELNIQYF.

This clonotype was detected ten times or more. The rearrangement joins TRBV9 to TRBJ2-2, with a weak D call TRBD1 (6 bases). This CDR3 has 15 residues. Germline lookup yields CDR1 SGDLS and CDR2 YYNGEE. Trimming took off 2 bases at V and 4 bases at J, with 12 bases between the two ends. The CDR3 region is CASSVGHTSTGELFF. DNA of the CDR3: TGTGCCAGCAGCGTGGGACACACATCCACCGGGGAGCTGTTTTTT.

V usage is TRBV10-3 and J usage is TRBJ2-1, with 7 bases identical to TRBD2. V gave up 4 bases and J gave up 0 bases; unmatched junction bases: 9. The CDR3 is made up of 17 amino acids. Germline V CDR1 and CDR2: ENHRY, SYGVKD. The CDR3 DNA sequence: TGTGCCATCAGTGGCGGGAGCCTAGACCGCTCCTACAATGAGCAGTTCTTC. Translated: CAISGGSLDRSYNEQFF.

This clonotype was detected many times. As DNA, the CDR3 is TGTGCCAGCAGTTTATATTACAATGAGCAGTTCTTC. Protein product: CASSLYYNEQFF. The chain links TRBV28 to TRBJ2-1; D gene ambiguous. Germline lookup yields CDR1 MDHEN and CDR2 SYDVKM. This CDR3 spans 12 amino acids. V was clipped by 1 base and J by 4 bases, with 2 bases between them.

This chain links TRBV20-1 with TRBJ2-5; TRBD2 matches at 10 bases. The CDR3 spans 15 residues. Germline V gene sequence: CDR1 DFQATT, CDR2 SNEGSKA (reference sequence). V lost 3 bases and J lost 5; bases outside the gene matches: 9. The CDR3 loop reads CSARASGRARETQYF. The CDR3 coding sequence is TGCAGTGCTAGGGCCAGCGGGAGGGCCAGGGAGACCCAGTACTTC.

The CDR3 nucleotides read TGTGCCAGCAGTCCCCGGGTGGACTCCTACGAGCAGTACTTC. Its translation is CASSPRVDSYEQYF. The rearrangement uses TRBV12-3 or TRBV12-4 and TRBJ2-7; D is undetermined. The CDR3 is made up of 14 amino acids. The ends were cut back, 5 bases at V and 0 bases at J, with 11 bases in the middle.

This clonotype was counted between two and nine times. This chain uses TRBV27 with TRBJ2-3, with a weak D call TRBD1 (6 bases). Germline assignment: CDR1 MNHEY and CDR2 SMNVEV (reference sequence). The CDR3 runs to 15 residues. Trimming took 6 bases from V and 2 from J, leaving 15 bases between them. The CDR3: CASSPGHGATDTQYF. CDR3 nucleotide sequence: TGTGCCAGCAGCCCGGGACATGGGGCCACAGATACGCAGTATTTT.

The sample holds many counts of this clonotype. J is TRBJ2-1 and V is TRBV5-1; 14 bases align to TRBD2. V was pared by 5 bases and J by 5 bases, with 3 bases of the junction left unmatched. This CDR3 has 15 residues. Germline V CDR1 and CDR2: SGHRS, YFSETQ. The CDR3 loop reads CASRRLAGGDNEQFF. CDR3 nucleotides: TGCGCCAGCAGGCGACTAGCGGGAGGGGACAATGAGCAGTTCTTC. Full variable domain (outside the CDR3, taken from reference TRBV5-1 and TRBJ2-1): KAGVTQTPRYLIKTRGQQVTLSCSPISGHRSVSWYQQTPGQGLQFLFEYFSETQRNKGNFPGRFSGRQFSNSRSEMNVSTLELGDSALYLCASRRLAGGDNEQFFGPGTRLTVL.

This chain uses TRBV6-2 or TRBV6-3 with TRBJ2-7, with 7 bases fitting TRBD1. Per germline, CDR1 MNHEY and CDR2 SVGEGT. J lost 2 bases, V lost 7 bases, and 11 bases had no gene match. The CDR3 is made up of 15 amino acids. Written as DNA, the CDR3 is TGTGCCAGCAACGAGGATGGGACAGCGGCCTACGAGCAGTACTTC. Residues: CASNEDGTAAYEQYF.

The chain employs TRBV6-5 and TRBJ2-7; D is tentatively TRBD1 or TRBD2 (5 bases each). CDR1 is MNHEY and CDR2 is SVGAGI in the germline V gene. The V and J ends lost 5 bases and 6 bases respectively, with 14 bases between them. This CDR3 has 13 amino acids. The CDR3 DNA follows: TGTGCCAGCAGTGTAATCGAGGGGTTCGAGCAGTACTTC. It codes for CASSVIEGFEQYF.

This clonotype has more than one count but fewer than ten. The genes are TRBV12-3 or TRBV12-4 and TRBJ2-7, with TRBD2 identical over 13 bases. This CDR3 contains 16 residues. V lost 5 bases to trimming and J lost 3 bases; unmatched junction nucleotides: 7. The CDR3 coding sequence is TGTGCCAGCAGTAAACTAGCGGGAGGGAGTCTCTACGAGCAGTACTTC. Amino acid sequence: CASSKLAGGSLYEQYF.

This clonotype occurred a few times. The J gene is TRBJ2-1, the V gene TRBV12-3 or TRBV12-4; TRBD2 matches at 9 bases. The J segment lost 7 bases and the V segment lost 8 bases, leaving 12 bases of the junction unmatched. The CDR3 has 15 amino acids. In nucleotides, the CDR3 is TGTGCCAGCTCCCTCGGCGGGAGGGCCCTGAATGAGCAGTTCTTC. Amino acid sequence: CASSLGGRALNEQFF.

This clonotype was seen a handful of times. The V gene is TRBV28, the J gene TRBJ1-5, with D uncertain. The V and J ends lost 3 bases and 0 bases respectively, with 15 bases between them. The CDR3 totals 17 residues. Germline V gene data show CDR1 as MDHEN and CDR2 as SYDVKM. CDR3 nucleotides: TGTGCCAGCAGTTTCAGAGGATACAGCTATAGCAATCAGCCCCAGCATTTT. Amino acids: CASSFRGYSYSNQPQHF. The full variable domain, in which reference TRBV28 and TRBJ1-5 provide the parts outside the CDR3, is DVKVTQSSRYLVKRTGEKVFLECVQDMDHENMFWYRQDPGLGLRLIYFSYDVKMKEKGDIPEGYSVSREKKERFSLILESASTNQTSMYLCASSFRGYSYSNQPQHFGDGTRLSIL.

There are many counts of this clonotype. This chain joins TRBV11-1 and TRBJ2-1; TRBD2 matches at 8 bases. V lost 5 bases to trimming and J lost 3 bases; unmatched junction nucleotides: 24. The CDR3 sequence is 21 residues long. CDR1 is SGHAT and CDR2 is FQDESV in the germline V gene (reference sequence). The CDR3 protein is CASSGWLPGLAGRADYNEQFF. Written as DNA, the CDR3 is TGTGCCAGCAGCGGATGGCTCCCAGGACTAGCTGGGCGCGCAGACTACAATGAGCAGTTCTTC.

The chain recombines TRBV7-8 with TRBJ2-7; unclear D gene. The CDR3 covers 13 residues. V dropped 1 base and J dropped 3 bases, with 7 bases sitting between them. Looked up from germline, CDR1 is SGHVS and CDR2 is FQNEAQ. CDR3 sequence: CASSLVLDYEQYF. Here the CDR3 DNA reads TGTGCCAGCAGCTTAGTTCTAGACTACGAGCAGTACTTC.

CDR3 in amino acids: CASSVGFIDTQYF. As DNA, the CDR3 is TGCGCCAGCAGTGTCGGATTCATTGATACGCAGTATTTT. The V gene is TRBV10-2, the J gene TRBJ2-3; D is ambiguous. The germline V gene has CDR1 WSHSY and CDR2 SAAADI. The CDR3 contains 13 residues. V was pared by 4 bases and J by 6 bases, with 11 bases between.

CDR3: CASSLAYTDTQYF. The CDR3 DNA follows: TGCGCCAGCAGCTTGGCCTACACAGATACGCAGTATTTT. The chain uses TRBV5-1 and TRBJ2-3; D is unresolved. Germline CDR1 is SGHRS and CDR2 is YFSETQ. The V and J ends lost 0 bases and 2 bases respectively, with 4 bases between them. This CDR3 is built from 13 residues.

Worth noting for this clonotype: One junction end disagrees with the germline gene, perhaps due to a read error. The V and J genes are TRBV7-7 and TRBJ2-2, with D hard to call. Looked up from germline, CDR1 is SSHAT and CDR2 is FNYEAQ (reference sequence). The CDR3 runs 16 residues. The CDR3 sequence is CASSPSIAANTGELFF. In DNA form, the CDR3 reads TGTGCTAGCAGCCCCTCCATAGCCGCGAACACCGGGGAGCTGTTTTTT.

V usage is TRBV9 and J usage is TRBJ1-2, with a weak D call TRBD1 (5 bases). The germline CDR1 and CDR2 sequences are SGDLS and YYNGEE. Deletions cut 4 bases from V and 4 bases from J, with 26 bases between. The CDR3 extends over 18 amino acids. CDR3 bases: TGTGCCAGCAGCCCAGAGATGGGGACCCTTATACCACCCTATGGCTACACCTTC. Translated, it gives CASSPEMGTLIPPYGYTF.

This clonotype has a count of ten or more. This rearrangement joins TRBV12-3 or TRBV12-4 to TRBJ1-3; 8 bases align to TRBD1. This CDR3 has 13 amino acids. The trim removed 6 bases at V and 10 bases at J, leaving 8 bases unmatched. CDR3 in amino acids: CASRPGDRSTIYF. CDR3 DNA sequence: TGTGCCAGCAGACCTGGGGACAGGTCGACCATATATTTT.

On this clonotype: This clone may be a read error of a much larger clone one base away. The conserved final phenylalanine or tryptophan is absent from the CDR3, which likely points to a read error. The chain links TRBV4-2 to TRBJ2-7; 9 bases agree with TRBD2. CDR3 length: 14 residues. Trimming took 5 bases from V and 4 from J; bases not matched to a gene: 6. CDR1 is LGHNA and CDR2 is YNFKEQ in the germline V gene. CDR3 region: CASSSPGLAYEQYL. The CDR3 nucleotides read TGTGCCAGCAGCTCGCCGGGACTAGCATACGAGCAGTACCTC.